Given below is one T cell receptor (beta chain) in context. This sample was included in a study of brain T cells in children with intractable seizures. TCRdb's table, derived via immunoSEQ multiplex PCR, lists solely in-frame clones and lacks some. This sample carries 300,000 to 400,000 clones, about 94% of them seen once, and the ten largest clones take 5% to 7%. The time point denotes: blood from clinic visit 5 months post-surgery; TSC patient then seizure free. The sequenced cases were selected for having the highest brain T cell transcript signatures. Patients received at least one anti-epileptic drug before surgery. With 2 bases removed from V and 10 bases from J, the gap between germline ends came to 6 bases. CDR3 length: 12 amino acids. Per the germline V gene, CDR1 is MNHEY and CDR2 is SMNVEV (reference sequence).

The TCR was taken from a boy in the first two years of life with tuberous sclerosis and intractable seizures. The material was peripheral blood, obtained 5 to 6 months after surgery. The chain has TRBV27 and TRBJ1-6; D is unclear. CDR3 in amino acids: CASSLRQSPLHF. For the CDR3, the DNA is TGTGCCAGCAGTTTAAGGCAATCACCCCTCCACTTT.